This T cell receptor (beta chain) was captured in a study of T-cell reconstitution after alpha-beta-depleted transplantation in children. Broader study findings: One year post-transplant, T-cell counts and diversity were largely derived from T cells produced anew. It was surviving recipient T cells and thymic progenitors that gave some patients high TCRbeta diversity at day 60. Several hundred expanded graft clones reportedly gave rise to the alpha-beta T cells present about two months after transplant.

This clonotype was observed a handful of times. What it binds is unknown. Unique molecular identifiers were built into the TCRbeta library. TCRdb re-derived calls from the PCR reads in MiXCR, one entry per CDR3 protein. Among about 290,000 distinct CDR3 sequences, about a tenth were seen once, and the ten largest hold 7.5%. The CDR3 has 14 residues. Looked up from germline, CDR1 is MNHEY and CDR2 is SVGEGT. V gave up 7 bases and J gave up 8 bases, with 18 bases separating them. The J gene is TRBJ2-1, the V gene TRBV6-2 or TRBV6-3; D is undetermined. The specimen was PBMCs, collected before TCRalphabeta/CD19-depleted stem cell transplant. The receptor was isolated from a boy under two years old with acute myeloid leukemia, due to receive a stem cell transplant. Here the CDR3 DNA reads TGTGCCAGCATTTTCGGCCCCGGGTTGCATGAGCAGTTCTTC. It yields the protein CASIFGPGLHEQFF.